Below, 17 T cell receptor beta chains from the same sample are listed, as sequenced in a study of cytomegalovirus exposure and HLA in healthy donors. Primers for the PCR totalled 60 Vbeta and 13 Jbeta. Assay: immunoSEQ multiplex PCR; the TCRdb copy retains only in-frame clones and omits some. The top ten hold about 1.7% of the sample, which has a few hundred thousand clones, roughly 91% seen once. The material sequenced was PBMCs. Every receptor here comes from a girl aged 2 to 9 in good health and CMV-seronegative.

This clone was recorded only once. One junction end does not reproduce the germline sequence, and a read error may be involved. This chain connects TRBV7-9 to TRBJ1-1; D not resolved. This CDR3 comprises 12 residues. Germline V gives CDR1 SEHNR, CDR2 FQNEAQ (reference sequence). The CDR3 is CAGSFDQTEAFF. The CDR3 coding sequence is TGTGCCGGCAGCTTTGATCAGACTGAAGCTTTCTTT. Variable domain in full (rest from reference TRBV7-9 and TRBJ1-1): DTGVSQNPRHKITKRGQNVTFRCDPISEHNRLYWYRQTLGQGPEFLTYFQNEAQLEKSRLLSDRFSAERPKGSFSTLEIQRTEQGDSAMYLCAGSFDQTEAFFGQGTRLTVV.

This chain uses TRBV12-1 with TRBJ1-5; TRBD1 reflects the table's D call only, with no check against the DNA. TRBV12-1 is a documented pseudogene. The CDR3 consists of 12 residues. The CDR3 protein is CATGQGNQPQHF. The CDR3 coding sequence is TGTGCCACCGGACAGGGCAATCAGCCCCAGCATTTT.

CDR3 DNA: TGCGCCAGCGCAATCGGGACATCAGTCTCTGGGGCCAACGTCCTGACTTTC. This codes for CASAIGTSVSGANVLTF. The chain combines TRBV10-2 with TRBJ2-6; possibly TRBD1 for D (6 bases). Per germline, CDR1 WSHSY and CDR2 SAAADI. The length of the CDR3 is 17 residues. The V gene lost 8 bases and the J gene lost 0 bases, with 17 bases spanning the gap.

V is TRBV9 and J is TRBJ2-3; D is unclear. Trimming took 2 bases from V and 6 from J, leaving 19 bases between them. CDR1 is SGDLS, CDR2 YYNGEE, per germline. This CDR3 has 16 amino acids. CDR3 DNA sequence: TGTGCCAGCAGCGTTGATCGGCAGAGTCAGGCGGATACGCAGTATTTT. Translating it yields CASSVDRQSQADTQYF.

This clone occurred once. The chain joins TRBV30 to TRBJ1-1, with TRBD1 matching 7 bases. V lost 7 bases and J lost 1; bases outside the gene matches: 0. Germline V gene data show CDR1 as GTSNPN and CDR2 as SVGIG (reference sequence). The CDR3 covers 11 residues. The CDR3 DNA is TGTGCCTACAGGGGGAACACTGAAGCTTTCTTT. Protein product: CAYRGNTEAFF.

The chain uses TRBV21-1 and TRBJ2-1; TRBD1 is the table's D call and was not checked against the DNA. TRBV21-1 is an annotated pseudogene. The CDR3 is made up of 18 amino acids. The DNA for the CDR3 is TGTGCCAGCAGCAACCGGCCGGGACAGGGGGCGTCCTACAATGAGCAGTTCTTC. This translates into CASSNRPGQGASYNEQFF.

The chain uses TRBV27 and TRBJ1-5; the match to TRBD1 covers 8 bases. The CDR3 length is 16 residues. The V and J ends lost 4 bases and 3 bases, in that order; junction bases with no gene match: 8. Germline V gene lookup returns CDR1 MNHEY and CDR2 SMNVEV (reference sequence). DNA of the CDR3: TGTGCCAGCAGTTCCAAGACAGGGGCCATCAATCAGCCCCAGCATTTT. Residues: CASSSKTGAINQPQHF.

The chain has TRBV13 and TRBJ2-3, with TRBD2 matching 7 bases. V gave up 5 bases and J gave up 1 base; unmatched junction bases: 9. Germline CDR1 reads PRHDT; CDR2 reads FYEKMQ (reference sequence). This CDR3 comprises 16 residues. The CDR3 here is CASSAAGLEGTDTQYF. Written as DNA, the CDR3 is TGTGCCAGCAGCGCCGCCGGACTAGAAGGCACAGATACGCAGTATTTT.

The genes are TRBV5-1 and TRBJ1-2; tentatively, D is TRBD1 (5 bases). The ends were cut back, 3 bases at V and 4 bases at J, with 10 bases in the middle. The germline CDR1 and CDR2 sequences are SGHRS and YFSETQ. CDR3 length: 13 amino acids. The CDR3 reads CASSSQAPYGYTF. CDR3 DNA: TGCGCCAGCAGCTCACAGGCGCCCTATGGCTACACCTTC.

The chain recombines TRBV10-3 with TRBJ2-7; 8 bases fit TRBD1. Germline lookup yields CDR1 ENHRY and CDR2 SYGVKD. Germline trimming cut 8 bases from V and 3 bases from J; bases unmatched to any gene: 6. The CDR3 contains 13 residues. The CDR3 region has the DNA TGTGCCATCGGAAAGGACAGGGACTACGAGCAGTACTTC. It encodes CAIGKDRDYEQYF.

This chain joins TRBV28 and TRBJ1-2; D is perhaps TRBD1 (5 bases). V lost 6 bases to trimming and J lost 5 bases, with 10 bases between them. The CDR3 totals 12 residues. The germline CDR1 and CDR2 sequences are MDHEN and SYDVKM. The CDR3 coding sequence is TGTGCCAGCAGCTGGGGCTCTTATGGCTACACCTTC. It yields the protein CASSWGSYGYTF.

This chain links TRBV6-1 with TRBJ1-1; D call uncertain. CDR3 size: 12 residues. The germline V gene has CDR1 MNHNS and CDR2 SASEGT. V was clipped by 6 bases and J by 4 bases, with 9 bases between them. The CDR3 sequence: CASRVSGTEAFF. CDR3 nucleotides: TGTGCCAGCAGGGTCAGTGGCACTGAAGCTTTCTTT.

The V and J genes are TRBV5-4 and TRBJ2-1, with 10 nucleotides matching TRBD2. The V gene's germline CDR1 is SGHNT and CDR2 YYREEE (reference sequence). V lost 0 bases, J lost 5 bases, and 11 bases stayed unmatched. The CDR3 spans 18 residues. CDR3 coding DNA: TGTGCCAGCAGCTTGGCCCTAGCGGGAGCGGGGGGGAACAATGAGCAGTTCTTC. Its translation is CASSLALAGAGGNNEQFF. Together with reference TRBV5-4 and TRBJ2-1, the CDR3 gives the full variable domain: ETGVTQSPTHLIKTRGQQVTLRCSSQSGHNTVSWYQQALGQGPQFIFQYYREEENGRGNFPPRFSGLQFPNYSSELNVNALELDDSALYLCASSLALAGAGGNNEQFFGPGTRLTVL.

There are a few counts of this clone. This rearrangement joins TRBV28 to TRBJ2-3; 7 bases match TRBD1. After removal of 5 bases from V and 6 bases from J, the junction contained 5 bases not matched to a gene. The CDR3 runs to 13 residues. CDR1 is MDHEN, CDR2 SYDVKM, per germline. CDR3 sequence: CASSPQGVDTQYF. CDR3 bases: TGTGCCAGCAGTCCTCAGGGGGTGGATACGCAGTATTTT.

This rearrangement joins TRBV6-5 to TRBJ2-7; tentatively, D is TRBD2 (7 bases). The germline V and J ends were trimmed by 6 bases and 2 bases, with 11 bases remaining between them. The germline gives CDR1 MNHEY, CDR2 SVGAGI. The CDR3 totals 13 residues. The CDR3 coding sequence is TGTGCCAGCAGCCCGGGGGGCACCTACGAGCAGTACTTC. This sequence encodes CASSPGGTYEQYF.

This clone has a single count. The chain recombines TRBV5-1 with TRBJ2-7, with TRBD1 as a possible D gene (5 bases). V was clipped by 4 bases and J by 6 bases, with 17 bases between them. The CDR3 consists of 14 residues. Germline V gives CDR1 SGHRS, CDR2 YFSETQ. The CDR3 nucleotides read TGCGCCAGCAGCAAGGACACTACCAGCTCCGAGCAGTACTTC. Encoded protein: CASSKDTTSSEQYF.

The chain carries TRBV15 and TRBJ1-2; 9 bases are a match to TRBD1. Germline V gene lookup returns CDR1 LNHNV and CDR2 YYDKDF (reference sequence). The CDR3 runs to 14 residues. V gave up 5 bases and J gave up 4 bases; unmatched junction bases: 5. CDR3 DNA sequence: TGTGCCACCAGCGGACAGGGGCCGGTCTATGGCTACACCTTC. This encodes CATSGQGPVYGYTF.